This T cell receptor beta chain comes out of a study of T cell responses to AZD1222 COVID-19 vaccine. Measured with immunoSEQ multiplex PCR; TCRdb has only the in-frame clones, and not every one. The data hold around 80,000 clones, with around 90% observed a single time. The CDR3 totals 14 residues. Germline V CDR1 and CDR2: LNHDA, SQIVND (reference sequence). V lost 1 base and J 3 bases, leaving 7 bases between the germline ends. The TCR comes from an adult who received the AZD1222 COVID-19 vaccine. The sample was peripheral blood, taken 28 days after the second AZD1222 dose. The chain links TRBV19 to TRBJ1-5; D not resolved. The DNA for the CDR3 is TGTGCCAGTAGTATAGTAGATTCCAATCAGCCCCAGCATTTT. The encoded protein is CASSIVDSNQPQHF.